This TCR beta chain emerged from a study of cytomegalovirus exposure and HLA in healthy donors. Sequenced by immunoSEQ multiplex PCR; TCRdb stores in-frame clones only, minus some. The sample includes some 250,000 clones, 70% to 90% seen only once; the top ten take roughly 1.2%. Study outcomes and limitations: In vitro data verified three CMV-associated chains as specific for CMV antigens.

The germline V gene encodes CDR1 MNHNS and CDR2 SASEGT. CDR3 size: 15 residues. The germline V and J ends were trimmed by 2 bases and 1 base, with 8 bases remaining between them. Of note for this clone: As yet, its antigen is unknown.

The sequence was obtained from a woman aged 25 to 45 in good health and CMV-seropositive. Sequencing was performed on PBMCs. The V call is TRBV6-1, the J call TRBJ1-4, with D perhaps TRBD1 (5 bases). The chain's CDR3 is CASSESTETNEKLFF. The DNA of the CDR3 is TGTGCCAGCAGTGAATCGACAGAAACTAATGAAAAACTGTTTTTT.